This T cell receptor beta chain was obtained from a study of shared clonotypes between healthy human individuals. Overall study: Donors had three CD4 naive, three CD4 memory, two CD8 naive and one CD8 memory plate apiece.

TCRdb keeps only in-frame clones here, not all; method: immunoSEQ multiplex PCR. The sample lists a few million clones, approximately 90% occurring once. Broader study findings: For naive CD4 cells, roughly 4.8% of clonotypes were shared across a handful of donors. Non-shared clonotypes had lower generation probabilities than those shared by all four donors.

CD4+ cells were split into CD45RA+ naive and CD45RA-negative memory subsets. To note about this clone: Its matching antigen is unknown.

J was trimmed by 3 bases and V by 0 bases; bases with no gene match: 2. CDR1 is SNHLY, CDR2 FYNNEI, per germline. The CDR3 has 14 amino acids. The sequence was obtained from a young man in good health. The V and J genes are TRBV2 and TRBJ2-7; 7 nucleotides align to TRBD2. Specimen: naive CD4+ T cells sorted from blood. Subset given: CD45RA+ positively selected. As DNA, the CDR3 is TGTGCCAGCAGTGAAGCCTGGGGGGGCTACGAGCAGTACTTC. Translated: CASSEAWGGYEQYF.